This TCR beta chain originates from a study of blood T cell repertoires in COVID-19. CDR1 and CDR2 from the germline V gene are DFQATT and SNEGSKA (reference sequence). Trimming took 3 bases from V and 7 from J, leaving 15 bases between them. The CDR3 totals 13 residues. TCRdb's copy holds only in-frame clones and misses some; the assay was immunoSEQ multiplex PCR. The sample yields approximately 190,000 clones, approximately 82% seen once. The chain is built from TRBV20-1 and TRBJ1-2, with a possible D match to TRBD1 (6 bases). Sequencing input: peripheral blood. The clonotype was recovered from a human donor with acute or convalescent COVID-19. The donor label of this sample is uncertain. Written as DNA, the CDR3 is TGCAGTGCTAGTCTCCAGGGGTACTCTGGCTACACCTTC. Its translation: CSASLQGYSGYTF.